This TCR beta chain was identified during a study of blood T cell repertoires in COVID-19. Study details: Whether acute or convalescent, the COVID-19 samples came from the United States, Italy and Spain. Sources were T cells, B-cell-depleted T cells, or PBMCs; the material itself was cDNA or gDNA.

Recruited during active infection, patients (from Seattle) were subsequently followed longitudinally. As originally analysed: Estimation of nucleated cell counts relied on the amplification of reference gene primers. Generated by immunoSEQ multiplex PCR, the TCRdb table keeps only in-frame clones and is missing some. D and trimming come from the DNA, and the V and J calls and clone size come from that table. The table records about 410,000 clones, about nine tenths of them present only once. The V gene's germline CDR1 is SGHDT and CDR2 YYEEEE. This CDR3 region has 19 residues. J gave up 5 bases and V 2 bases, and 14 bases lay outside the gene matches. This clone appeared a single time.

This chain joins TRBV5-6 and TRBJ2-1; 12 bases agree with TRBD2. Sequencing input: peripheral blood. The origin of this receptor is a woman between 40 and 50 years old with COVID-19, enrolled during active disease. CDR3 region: CASSFRLAGVPGLNNEQFF. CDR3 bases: TGTGCCAGCAGCTTCCGACTAGCGGGGGTTCCTGGACTAAACAATGAGCAGTTCTTC. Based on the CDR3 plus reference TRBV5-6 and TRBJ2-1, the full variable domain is DAGVTQSPTHLIKTRGQQVTLRCSPKSGHDTVSWYQQALGQGPQFIFQYYEEEERQRGNFPDRFSGHQFPNYSSELNVNALLLGDSALYLCASSFRLAGVPGLNNEQFFGPGTRLTVL.